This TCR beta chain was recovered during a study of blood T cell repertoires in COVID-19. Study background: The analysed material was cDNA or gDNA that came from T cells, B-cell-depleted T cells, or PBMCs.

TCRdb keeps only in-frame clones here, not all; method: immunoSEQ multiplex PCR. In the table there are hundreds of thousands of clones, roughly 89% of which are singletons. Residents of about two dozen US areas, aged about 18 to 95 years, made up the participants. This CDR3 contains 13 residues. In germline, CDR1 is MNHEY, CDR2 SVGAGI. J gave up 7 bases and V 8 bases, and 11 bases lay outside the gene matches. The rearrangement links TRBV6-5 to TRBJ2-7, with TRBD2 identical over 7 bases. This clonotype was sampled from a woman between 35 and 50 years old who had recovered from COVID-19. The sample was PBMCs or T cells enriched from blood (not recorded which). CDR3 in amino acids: CASDKEGLREQYF. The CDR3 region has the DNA TGTGCCAGCGACAAGGAGGGACTACGAGAGCAGTACTTC.